A single sample is the source of the 11 T cell receptor beta chains below, sequenced in a study of vaccination and CD4 T cells after COVID-19. Indicated treatment: roughly 10-day PBMC culture with coronavirus spike peptide pools or control peptides (ViraFEST assay). For these receptors, no antigen is known. Sequencing of the DNA from cultured CD4+ T cells was carried out with the Oncomine TCR Beta short-read assay. TCRdb processed the PCR reads anew with MiXCR; each CDR3 protein has one entry. The sample records 8,000 to 11,000 distinct CDR3 sequences, approximately 59% being singletons. Sequencing used CD4+ T cells from blood, cultured in vitro. Every receptor here comes from a human donor who had recovered from COVID-19.

V and J are TRBV6-1 and TRBJ2-1; D is possibly TRBD1 (8 bases). The CDR3 covers 16 residues. CDR1 is MNHNS and CDR2 is SASEGT in the germline V gene. V shed 4 bases and J shed 7 bases, with 20 bases lying between them. CDR3 coding DNA: TGTGCCAGCAGTGGGGTCGGACAGGGAGGGCTAAATGAGCAGTTCTTC. This translates into CASSGVGQGGLNEQFF.

The genes are TRBV6-2 or TRBV6-3 and TRBJ2-5, with 7 bases identical to TRBD2. CDR3 size: 17 residues. Germline assignment: CDR1 MNHEY and CDR2 SVGEGT. The V gene end was trimmed by 6 bases and the J gene end by 6 bases; junction bases not matched to a gene: 19. Written as DNA, the CDR3 is TGTGCCAGCAGCCTCCCCCGTCGGACTAGTTTGATGAAGACCCAGTACTTC. Its protein product is CASSLPRRTSLMKTQYF.

The chain has TRBV7-2 and TRBJ2-7; tentatively, D is TRBD1 (6 bases). Trimming removed 1 base at V and 3 bases at J, with 10 bases between. This CDR3 comprises 14 residues. The germline gives CDR1 SGHTA, CDR2 FQGNSA. The CDR3 DNA is TGTGCCAGCAGCTTAGAAGGGGGTATCTACGAGCAGTACTTC. Its protein product is CASSLEGGIYEQYF.

The chain recombines TRBV11-3 with TRBJ2-5; TRBD1 matches at 10 bases. The CDR3 is made up of 15 amino acids. In germline, CDR1 is SGHNT, CDR2 YENEEA. J was trimmed by 4 bases and V by 5 bases; bases with no gene match: 7. CDR3 sequence: CASSPRTGGAETQYF. CDR3 in DNA: TGTGCCAGCAGCCCCAGGACAGGGGGTGCAGAGACCCAGTACTTC.

This chain uses TRBV20-1 with TRBJ2-3; a weak D match, TRBD1 (6 bases). The CDR3 runs 11 residues. Trimming removed 6 bases from V and 6 bases from J, with 10 bases in between. The germline gives CDR1 DFQATT, CDR2 SNEGSKA (reference sequence). CDR3 sequence (DNA): TGCAGTGCAGATGACAGGGATACGCAGTATTTT. Protein product: CSADDRDTQYF.

The rearrangement links TRBV28 to TRBJ1-5, with TRBD1 matching over 10 bases. The CDR3 covers 14 residues. Germline assignment: CDR1 MDHEN and CDR2 SYDVKM. The V and J ends lost 8 bases and 4 bases, in that order; junction bases with no gene match: 5. The CDR3 DNA is TGTGCCAGCGCGACAGGGGGCTTGAATCAGCCCCAGCATTTT. This translates into CASATGGLNQPQHF.

This CDR3 is CASSPNEGTEAFF. In DNA form, the CDR3 reads TGCGCCAGCAGCCCCAACGAGGGTACTGAAGCTTTCTTT. The rearrangement joins TRBV4-3 to TRBJ1-1; D is undetermined. The CDR3 totals 13 residues. Germline V CDR1 and CDR2: LGHNA, YSLEER. V was clipped by 4 bases and J by 5 bases, with 11 bases between them.

V is TRBV6-1 and J is TRBJ1-5; D remains unclear. Germline-derived CDR1 and CDR2 are MNHNS and SASEGT. V lost 7 bases and J 2 bases, leaving 12 bases between the germline ends. The CDR3 consists of 14 residues. CDR3 coding DNA: TGTGCCAGCACCGAGGGAAGCGGCAATCAGCCCCAGCATTTT. This encodes CASTEGSGNQPQHF.

V usage is TRBV11-2 and J usage is TRBJ2-1; TRBD1 matches 7 bases. The CDR3 loop spans 14 amino acids. Germline CDR1 and CDR2: SGHAT and FQNNGV. J gave up 6 bases and V 5 bases, and 7 bases lay outside the gene matches. CDR3 bases: TGTGCCAGCAGCCCAGGGACAGCTAGCAATGAGCAGTTCTTC. Translated, it gives CASSPGTASNEQFF.

This clonotype was seen only a few times. This chain joins TRBV5-6 and TRBJ1-2; D is uncertain. V lost 2 bases to trimming and J lost 1 base, with 9 bases between them. Germline V gives CDR1 SGHDT, CDR2 YYEEEE. This CDR3 contains 14 residues. In DNA, the CDR3 is TGTGCCAGCAGCTTCCCGAACCGTAACTATGGCTACACCTTC. Amino acid sequence: CASSFPNRNYGYTF.

This clonotype has only a few counts. J is TRBJ2-3 and V is TRBV6-1; 7 positions match TRBD1. Germline CDR1 is MNHNS and CDR2 is SASEGT. With V trimmed by 8 bases and J by 6 bases, 8 bases remained unmatched. This CDR3 comprises 13 residues. In nucleotides, the CDR3 is TGTGCCAGCTATAGGGACAGTGGGGATACGCAGTATTTT. Encoded protein: CASYRDSGDTQYF.